The clone carrying this T cell receptor (beta chain) was counted only a few times. The antigen is undetermined. The data were taken from a study of regulatory T cells in long-lasting Graves disease. Study-wide findings and caveats: Persistent disease samples used TRBV28, TRBJ1-2 and TRBJ2-5 preferentially. Newly diagnosed patients shared 950 to 1,000 public clonotypes; persistent patients shared about 2,700.

The time point denotes: newly diagnosed GD, antithyroid drugs for less than 3 months. The authors made the TCR library using RNA they extracted from PBMCs. With 4 bases clipped from V and 4 bases from J, the junction kept 12 bases outside the gene matches. Germline CDR1 and CDR2: LGHNA and YNFKEQ. The CDR3 has 17 amino acids. Sequencing libraries for TCR beta were prepared with iRepertoire HTBI primers and Arm-PCR of CDR3 regions. TCRdb itself ran the multiplex PCR reads through MiXCR, one entry per CDR3 protein. The sample has about 320,000 distinct CDR3 sequences, about a sixth seen once. The chain uses TRBV4-2 and TRBJ2-5; 10 bases line up with TRBD1. This receptor was obtained from a female donor with Graves disease. Here the sequenced sample was peripheral blood mononuclear cells (PBMCs), taken at new diagnosis, from a patient treated with antithyroid drugs. The CDR3 DNA follows: TGTGCCAGCAGCCGGAAGACAGGGGGCGCCGGGGGAGAGACCCAGTACTTC. Its protein is CASSRKTGGAGGETQYF.